The entry that follows covers one T cell receptor (beta chain) sequence. A process of 5'RACE template switching, which added a universal primer site and UMIs, was used to make TCR cDNA. TCRdb re-called the 5' RACE reads through MiXCR, storing one row per CDR3 protein. This sample yields about 230,000 distinct CDR3 sequences, of which 6% to 8% are seen a single time; approximately 1.1% belongs to the top ten. The data stem from a study of T cells after yellow fever vaccination. The V end was cut by 5 bases, the J end by 1 base, with 14 bases between. There are 14 residues in the CDR3. Germline V lookup: CDR1 DFQATT, CDR2 SNEGSKA (reference sequence).

This chain connects TRBV20-1 to TRBJ2-5; D gene unclear. The sequenced sample was CD4+ T cells sorted from PBMCs, obtained on the day of the yellow fever booster vaccination. The sequence was collected from a man aged 30 to 45 who received the YFV17D yellow fever vaccine. CDR3 sequence (DNA): TGCAGTGCTGCGACCTCTACCCTCCAAGAGACCCAGTACTTC. Translation gives CSAATSTLQETQYF.